The 8 T cell receptor beta chains in this list originate from one sample, sequenced in a study of cytomegalovirus exposure and HLA in healthy donors. PCR involved 60 Vbeta and 13 Jbeta primers. The data were produced by immunoSEQ multiplex PCR, yet TCRdb's version contains in-frame clones alone and is incomplete. The table includes fewer than 150,000 clones, approximately 85% detected once. The sample comprised PBMCs. All receptors derive from a woman aged 25 to 45 in good health and CMV-seropositive.

The chain has TRBV5-6 and TRBJ2-2, with 10 bases identical to TRBD2. Germline lookup yields CDR1 SGHDT and CDR2 YYEEEE. The CDR3 covers 17 residues. The V gene end was trimmed by 0 bases and the J gene end by 3 bases; junction bases not matched to a gene: 5. In DNA, the CDR3 is TGTGCCAGCAGCTTGGTAGTTCTAGCGGGGGACACCGGGGAGCTGTTTTTT. This translates into CASSLVVLAGDTGELFF.

This sequence joins TRBV30 and TRBJ1-1, with D unresolved. The CDR3 is 12 residues long. Germline values: CDR1 GTSNPN, CDR2 SVGIG (reference sequence). Between the trimmed V and J ends, which lost 5 bases and 5 bases, there was a span of 12 bases. The CDR3 nucleotides read TGTGCCTGGGGTTTCACCGGGACTGAAGCTTTCTTT. Translation gives CAWGFTGTEAFF.

The chain recombines TRBV28 with TRBJ1-2; 9 bases line up with TRBD1. This CDR3 comprises 15 residues. Germline-derived CDR1 and CDR2 are MDHEN and SYDVKM. Trimming removed 8 bases from V and 2 bases from J; junction bases left unmatched: 9. The CDR3 loop is CASGTTGTGNYGYTF. CDR3 nucleotide sequence: TGTGCCAGCGGGACTACCGGGACAGGGAACTATGGCTACACCTTC.

The chain is built from TRBV5-1 and TRBJ1-4; TRBD1 matches 9 bases. This CDR3 has 15 amino acids. The V segment lost 2 bases and the J segment 5 bases; nucleotides outside the gene matches: 4. Germline V gene lookup returns CDR1 SGHRS and CDR2 YFSETQ. In DNA, the CDR3 is TGCGCCAGCAGCTTAAACAGGGGGCTGAATGAAAAACTGTTTTTT. Its translation: CASSLNRGLNEKLFF.

This clone has more than one count but fewer than ten. V usage is TRBV6-6 and J usage is TRBJ1-1; D not resolved. Germline values: CDR1 MNHNY, CDR2 SVGAGI (reference sequence). The CDR3 loop spans 13 amino acids. V shed 6 bases and J shed 1 base, with 9 bases lying between them. CDR3 protein: CASRPTGNTEAFF. The CDR3 DNA reads TGTGCCAGCAGGCCGACGGGGAACACTGAAGCTTTCTTT.

This clone was picked up one time. The genes are TRBV6-5 and TRBJ1-1, with 7 bases fitting TRBD1. The CDR3 covers 13 residues. CDR1 and CDR2 (germline): MNHEY, SVGAGI. After removal of 4 bases from V and 5 bases from J, the junction contained 4 bases not matched to a gene. CDR3 in DNA: TGTGCCAGCAGTTTCTTACAGGGGACTGAAGCTTTCTTT. Protein sequence: CASSFLQGTEAFF.

The V gene is TRBV2, the J gene TRBJ2-7; D ambiguous. V lost 5 bases, J lost 3 bases, and 8 bases lay in between. Germline V gene sequence: CDR1 SNHLY, CDR2 FYNNEI. This CDR3 is built from 12 residues. CDR3 sequence (DNA): TGTGCCAGCAGTCTTTCTTACTACGAGCAGTACTTC. This encodes CASSLSYYEQYF.

A single count supports this clone. V is TRBV18 and J is TRBJ2-2; 7 positions agree with TRBD1. Unmatched junction bases numbered 9, after V lost 3 bases and J lost 2 bases. In germline, CDR1 is KGHSH, CDR2 LQKENI. The CDR3 spans 17 residues. The CDR3 coding sequence is TGTGCCAGCTCACCGCTTACCAGGGGGTATAACACCGGGGAGCTGTTTTTT. Translation gives CASSPLTRGYNTGELFF.